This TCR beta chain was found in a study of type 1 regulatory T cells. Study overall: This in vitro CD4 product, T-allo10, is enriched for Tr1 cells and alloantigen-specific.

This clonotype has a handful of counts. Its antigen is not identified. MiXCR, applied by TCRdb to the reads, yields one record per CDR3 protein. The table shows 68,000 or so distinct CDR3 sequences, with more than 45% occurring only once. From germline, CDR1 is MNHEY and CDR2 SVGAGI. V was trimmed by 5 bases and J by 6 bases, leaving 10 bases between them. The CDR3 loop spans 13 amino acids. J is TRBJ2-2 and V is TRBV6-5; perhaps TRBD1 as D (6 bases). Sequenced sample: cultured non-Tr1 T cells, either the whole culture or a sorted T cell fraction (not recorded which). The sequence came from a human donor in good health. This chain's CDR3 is CASSQGFAGELFF. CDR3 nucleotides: TGTGCCAGCAGTCAGGGGTTCGCCGGGGAGCTGTTTTTT.